This T cell receptor beta chain was documented in a study of T cell repertoires and Cas9 in healthy adults. Study findings and constraints: SpCas9-reactive effector T cells were reportedly restrained in vitro by SpCas9-reactive regulatory T cells.

Comments on this clone: The antigen is undetermined.

This CDR3 comprises 15 residues. CDR1 is SGHAT and CDR2 is FQDESV in the germline V gene (reference sequence). The data were produced by immunoSEQ multiplex PCR, yet TCRdb's version contains in-frame clones alone and is incomplete. This sample has 20,000 to 25,000 clones, with around 93% found just once. Material for sequencing was CD4+ effector T cells (CD127+, CD25-, CD137-, CD154-) from PBMCs; culture status not recorded. This TCR derives from a human donor in good health. J is TRBJ2-5 and V is TRBV11-1, with 11 bases that match TRBD1. The J call could be wrong; TRBJ2-7 is a better fit for the DNA end. The CDR3 loop is CASSLLGTGGYEQYF. In nucleotides, the CDR3 is TGTGCCAGCAGCTTACTTGGGACAGGGGGGTACGAGCAGTACTTC.